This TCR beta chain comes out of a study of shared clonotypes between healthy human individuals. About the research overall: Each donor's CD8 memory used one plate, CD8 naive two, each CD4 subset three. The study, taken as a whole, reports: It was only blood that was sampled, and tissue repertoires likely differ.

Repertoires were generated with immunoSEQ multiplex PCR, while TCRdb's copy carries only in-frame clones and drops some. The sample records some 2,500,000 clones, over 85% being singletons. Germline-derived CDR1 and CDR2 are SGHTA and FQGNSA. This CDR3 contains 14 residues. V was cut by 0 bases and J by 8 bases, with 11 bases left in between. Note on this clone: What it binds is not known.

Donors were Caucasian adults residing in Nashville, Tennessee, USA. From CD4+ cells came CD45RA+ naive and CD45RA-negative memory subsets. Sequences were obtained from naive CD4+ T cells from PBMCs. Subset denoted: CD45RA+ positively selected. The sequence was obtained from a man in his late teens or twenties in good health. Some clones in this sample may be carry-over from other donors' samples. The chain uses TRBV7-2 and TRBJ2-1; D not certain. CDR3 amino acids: CASSLALTPDEQFF. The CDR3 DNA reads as TGTGCCAGCAGCTTAGCGTTGACCCCGGATGAGCAGTTCTTC. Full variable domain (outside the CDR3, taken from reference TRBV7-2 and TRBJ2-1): GAGVSQSPSNKVTEKGKDVELRCDPISGHTALYWYRQSLGQGLEFLIYFQGNSAPDKSGLPSDRFSAERTGGSVSTLTIQRTQQEDSAVYLCASSLALTPDEQFFGPGTRLTVL.